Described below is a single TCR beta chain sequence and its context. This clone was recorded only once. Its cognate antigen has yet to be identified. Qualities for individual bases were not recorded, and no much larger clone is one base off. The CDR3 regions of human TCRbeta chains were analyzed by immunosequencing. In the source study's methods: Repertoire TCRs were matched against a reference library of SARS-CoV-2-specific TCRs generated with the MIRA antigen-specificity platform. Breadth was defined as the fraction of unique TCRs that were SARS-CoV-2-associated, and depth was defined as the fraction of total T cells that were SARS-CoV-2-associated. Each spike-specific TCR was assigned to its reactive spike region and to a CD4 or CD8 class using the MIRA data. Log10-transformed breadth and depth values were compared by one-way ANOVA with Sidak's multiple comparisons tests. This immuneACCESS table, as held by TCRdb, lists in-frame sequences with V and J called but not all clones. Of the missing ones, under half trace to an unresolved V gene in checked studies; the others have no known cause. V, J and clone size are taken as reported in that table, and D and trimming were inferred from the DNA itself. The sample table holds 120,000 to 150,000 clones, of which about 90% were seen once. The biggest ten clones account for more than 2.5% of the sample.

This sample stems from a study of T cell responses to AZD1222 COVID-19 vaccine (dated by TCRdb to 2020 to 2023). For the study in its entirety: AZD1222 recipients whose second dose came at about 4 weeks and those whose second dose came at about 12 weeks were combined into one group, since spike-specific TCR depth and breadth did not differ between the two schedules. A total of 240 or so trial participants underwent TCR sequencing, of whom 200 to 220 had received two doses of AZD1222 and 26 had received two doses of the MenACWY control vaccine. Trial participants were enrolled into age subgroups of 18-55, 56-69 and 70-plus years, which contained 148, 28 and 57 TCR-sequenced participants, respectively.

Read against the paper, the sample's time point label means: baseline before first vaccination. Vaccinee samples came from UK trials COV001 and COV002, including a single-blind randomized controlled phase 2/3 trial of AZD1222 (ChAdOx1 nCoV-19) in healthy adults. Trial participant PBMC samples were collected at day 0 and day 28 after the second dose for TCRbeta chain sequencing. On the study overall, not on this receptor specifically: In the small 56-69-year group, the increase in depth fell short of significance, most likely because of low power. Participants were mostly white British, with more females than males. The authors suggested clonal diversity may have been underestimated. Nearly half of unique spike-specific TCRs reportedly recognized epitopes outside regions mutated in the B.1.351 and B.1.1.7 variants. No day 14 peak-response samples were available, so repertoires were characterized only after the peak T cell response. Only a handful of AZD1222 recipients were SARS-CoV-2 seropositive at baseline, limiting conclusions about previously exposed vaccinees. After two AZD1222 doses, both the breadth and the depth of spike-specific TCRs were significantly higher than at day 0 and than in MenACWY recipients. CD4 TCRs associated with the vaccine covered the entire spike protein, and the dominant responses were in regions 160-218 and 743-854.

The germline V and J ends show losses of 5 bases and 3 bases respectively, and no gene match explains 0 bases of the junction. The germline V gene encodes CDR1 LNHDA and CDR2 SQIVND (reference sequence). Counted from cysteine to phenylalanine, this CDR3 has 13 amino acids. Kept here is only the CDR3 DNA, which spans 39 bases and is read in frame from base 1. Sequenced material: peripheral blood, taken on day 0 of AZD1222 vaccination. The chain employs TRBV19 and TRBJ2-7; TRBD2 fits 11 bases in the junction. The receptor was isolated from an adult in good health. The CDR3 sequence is CASSLAGGYEQYF. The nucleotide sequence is TGTGCCAGTAGTCTAGCGGGAGGCTACGAGCAGTACTTC.